The 27 T cell receptor beta chains below all came from one sample that was sequenced in a study of response to subunit inactivated influenza vaccine. Each CDR3 protein gets one entry after TCRdb re-called the RT-PCR reads with MiXCR. The data hold approximately 680,000 distinct CDR3 sequences, with 15% to 18% observed a single time. Here the sequenced sample was PBMCs from blood, taken 12 days after vaccination. The receptors originated from a man aged 50 or older who received an inactivated influenza vaccine.

CDR3 nucleotides: TGTGCCAGCAGGACAGAAGATCAGCCCCAGCATTTT. The encoded protein is CASRTEDQPQHF. V usage is TRBV6-1 and J usage is TRBJ1-5, with D perhaps TRBD1 (5 bases). The CDR3 runs to 12 residues. Germline assignment: CDR1 MNHNS and CDR2 SASEGT. Between the trimmed V and J ends, which lost 6 bases and 5 bases, there was a span of 8 bases.

V usage is TRBV6-2 or TRBV6-3 and J usage is TRBJ2-7; D remains unclear. The CDR3 covers 14 residues. CDR1 is MNHEY, CDR2 SVGEGT, per germline. V was shortened by 3 bases and J by 0 bases, with 9 bases between the two germline ends. In DNA, the CDR3 is TGTGCCAGCAGTTATTTACCGACCTCCTACGAGCAGTACTTC. Amino acids: CASSYLPTSYEQYF.

CDR3 sequence reads: CASSPGTAIALEDEQFF. CDR3 bases: TGTGCCAGCTCACCAGGTACTGCCATAGCTCTAGAGGATGAGCAGTTCTTC. The genes are TRBV18 and TRBJ2-1; D is ambiguous. CDR1 is KGHSH, CDR2 LQKENI, per germline. The CDR3 is made up of 17 amino acids. Deletions cut 2 bases from V and 8 bases from J, with 22 bases between.

This clonotype occurred many times. The chain is built from TRBV20-1 and TRBJ2-1; D uncertain. The CDR3 covers 12 residues. Germline V gene sequence: CDR1 DFQATT, CDR2 SNEGSKA (reference sequence). Trimming shortened V by 6 bases and J by 7 bases, and 13 bases separated the two germline ends. In DNA form, the CDR3 reads TGCAGTGCAGCCCGGTATCCGAATGAGCAGTTCTTC. Amino acid sequence: CSAARYPNEQFF.

This chain joins TRBV29-1 and TRBJ2-2; no firm D call. V lost 4 bases and J lost 2, with 8 bases in between. This CDR3 contains 13 residues. Germline CDR1 and CDR2: SQVTM and ANQGSEA. The chain's CDR3 is CSVGSTNTGELFF. For the CDR3, the DNA is TGCAGCGTTGGCAGTACCAACACCGGGGAGCTGTTTTTT.

This clonotype was seen a handful of times. The V call is TRBV10-3, the J call TRBJ1-5; no definite D call. The germline V and J ends were trimmed by 0 bases and 1 base, with 7 bases remaining between them. This CDR3 is built from 15 residues. CDR1 and CDR2 from the germline V gene are ENHRY and SYGVKD. CDR3 DNA: TGTGCCATCAGTGAGTCCTCGGGGAGCAATCAGCCCCAGCATTTT. It encodes CAISESSGSNQPQHF.

The table lists this clonotype with many counts. V is TRBV29-1 and J is TRBJ2-7; 7 bases line up with TRBD1. Germline trimming cut 8 bases from V and 2 bases from J; bases unmatched to any gene: 9. CDR1 and CDR2 (germline): SQVTM, ANQGSEA. CDR3 length equals 13 residues. The CDR3 loop is CSNNGDSTYEQYF. Here the CDR3 DNA reads TGCAGCAATAATGGGGACAGCACCTACGAGCAGTACTTC.

The table lists this clonotype with a few counts. Written as DNA, the CDR3 is TGTGCCAGCAGTTACTCAGACAGGGGGTGGGAGCAGTACTTC. Its translation: CASSYSDRGWEQYF. V gene TRBV6-5 combines with J gene TRBJ2-7; TRBD1 matches at 9 bases. The trim removed 0 bases at V and 7 bases at J, leaving 4 bases unmatched. The CDR3 spans 14 residues. Germline values: CDR1 MNHEY, CDR2 SVGAGI.

The V gene is TRBV6-1, the J gene TRBJ2-3; TRBD2 matches at 9 bases. CDR1 is MNHNS, CDR2 SASEGT, per germline. The CDR3 covers 14 residues. V shed 6 bases and J 2 bases; nucleotides not matched to a gene: 3. The CDR3 DNA reads TGTGCCAGCAGGACGGGACTAGCCACAGATACGCAGTATTTT. It specifies CASRTGLATDTQYF.

The chain combines TRBV4-1 with TRBJ1-4; a possible D gene is TRBD1 (5 bases). This CDR3 is 16 amino acids long. V lost 0 bases to trimming and J lost 16 bases, with 24 bases between them. CDR1 and CDR2 from the germline V gene are MGHRA and YSYEKL. As DNA, the CDR3 is TGCGCCAGCAGCCAAGATGTCCAACCGGGACCCAAATACCCGTTTTTT. It yields the protein CASSQDVQPGPKYPFF.

The V and J genes are TRBV7-2 and TRBJ2-1; 10 bases map to TRBD2. The trim removed 1 base at V and 9 bases at J, leaving 9 bases unmatched. CDR1 and CDR2 (germline): SGHTA, FQGNSA. The length of the CDR3 is 16 residues. The CDR3 sequence: CASSLGPSGGYSEQFF. The CDR3 nucleotides are TGTGCCAGCAGCTTAGGTCCTAGCGGGGGTTATAGTGAGCAGTTCTTC.

This clonotype was seen a handful of times. The genes are TRBV19 and TRBJ2-1, with D possibly called TRBD1 or TRBD2 (5 bases each). V was trimmed by 7 bases and J by 5 bases, leaving 18 bases between them. The CDR3 has 15 amino acids. Germline CDR1 LNHDA, CDR2 SQIVND (reference sequence). The CDR3 protein is CASKIGERTNNEQFF. The CDR3 DNA is TGTGCCAGTAAGATCGGGGAGCGGACAAACAATGAGCAGTTCTTC.

This clonotype was observed a handful of times. The V gene is TRBV15, the J gene TRBJ2-5; no reliable D call. The CDR3 spans 15 residues. Germline loops: CDR1 LNHNV, CDR2 YYDKDF (reference sequence). The ends were cut back, 2 bases at V and 0 bases at J, with 10 bases in the middle. DNA of the CDR3: TGTGCCACCAGCAGAAACGGCGGAGACCAAGAGACCCAGTACTTC. Translation: CATSRNGGDQETQYF.

The V gene is TRBV4-3, the J gene TRBJ2-3; the D gene is possibly TRBD2 (6 bases). CDR1 is LGHNA and CDR2 is YSLEER in the germline V gene. V was cut by 0 bases and J by 1 base, with 11 bases left in between. This CDR3 region has 16 residues. CDR3 nucleotides: TGCGCCAGCAGCCAAGACTGGCGGGGCGGCACAGATACGCAGTATTTT. Protein: CASSQDWRGGTDTQYF.

This clonotype has just a few counts. CDR3: CSAKMGEWMNTEAFF. The CDR3 coding sequence is TGCAGTGCTAAGATGGGGGAGTGGATGAACACTGAAGCTTTCTTT. J is TRBJ1-1 and V is TRBV20-1; possible D gene TRBD1, 5 bases. From germline, CDR1 is DFQATT and CDR2 SNEGSKA (reference sequence). This CDR3 region has 15 residues. V was pared by 4 bases and J by 0 bases, with 15 bases between.

This rearrangement joins TRBV4-3 to TRBJ2-2; unclear D gene. Germline CDR1 is LGHNA and CDR2 is YSLEER. Trimming cost V 0 bases and J 6 bases, with 14 bases left between them. This CDR3 is 16 amino acids long. The CDR3 DNA is TGCGCCAGCAGCCAAGAGACGGGCCCATGGGCCGGGGAGCTGTTTTTT. It encodes CASSQETGPWAGELFF.

V gene TRBV20-1 combines with J gene TRBJ2-5; the D gene is possibly TRBD1 (6 bases). The CDR3 runs to 13 residues. Germline lookup yields CDR1 DFQATT and CDR2 SNEGSKA (reference sequence). The CDR3 region has the DNA TGCAGCGTAAGGGCAGGGGTAGGAGAGACCCAGTACTTC. Translation: CSVRAGVGETQYF.

This clonotype was detected a few times. This chain uses TRBV12-3 or TRBV12-4 with TRBJ1-1, with D perhaps matching TRBD1 (5 bases). Trimming pared 6 bases from V and 1 base from J, leaving 15 bases between. The CDR3 has 15 amino acids. The CDR3 DNA sequence: TGTGCCAGCAGGGTAGCAGGGACTGGGAACACTGAAGCTTTCTTT. Protein product: CASRVAGTGNTEAFF.

The chain uses TRBV7-9 and TRBJ1-3; D gene ambiguous. CDR3 size: 16 residues. Trimming shortened V by 1 base and J by 0 bases, and 10 bases separated the two germline ends. Germline-derived CDR1 and CDR2 are SEHNR and FQNEAQ (reference sequence). As DNA, the CDR3 is TGTGCCAGCAGCTTAGAGGGAGGAGTCTCTGGAAACACCATATATTTT. This encodes CASSLEGGVSGNTIYF.

In its sample, this clonotype was seen a few times. The chain recombines TRBV11-1 with TRBJ2-1; 9 nucleotides align to TRBD1. CDR3 length: 18 amino acids. Germline values: CDR1 SGHAT, CDR2 FQDESV (reference sequence). V lost 5 bases, J lost 8 bases, and 19 bases stayed unmatched. The CDR3 DNA reads TGTGCCAGCAGCAAGACCTGGGACAGGGTGGCGATGCGCGATGAGCAGTTCTTC. This gives the protein CASSKTWDRVAMRDEQFF.

This clonotype was detected only once. The chain links TRBV20-1 to TRBJ2-7; 16 nucleotides match TRBD2. This CDR3 is 16 amino acids long. CDR1 DFQATT and CDR2 SNEGSKA come from the germline V gene (reference sequence). J gave up 8 bases and V 5 bases, and 12 bases lay outside the gene matches. This CDR3 reads CSAPGTSGRDLNKQYF. CDR3 in DNA: TGCAGTGCTCCCGGGACTAGCGGGAGGGACTTGAACAAGCAGTACTTC.

With respect to this clonotype: Being one base from a much bigger clone, this may be a read error. CDR3 sequence reads: CASSFVREDEQFF. CDR3 DNA: TGTGCCAGCAGCTTTGTCAGGGAGGATGAGCAGTTCTTC. V gene TRBV7-2 combines with J gene TRBJ2-1, with D possibly TRBD2 on 6 matching bases. This CDR3 has 13 residues. Looked up from germline, CDR1 is SGHTA and CDR2 is FQGNSA. The V end lost 3 bases, the J end lost 8 bases, and 11 bases lay between the germline ends.

The chain joins TRBV4-3 to TRBJ1-2; D unresolved. The CDR3 has 14 residues. The V and J ends lost 1 base and 4 bases respectively, with 10 bases between them. Germline loops: CDR1 LGHNA, CDR2 YSLEER. This chain's CDR3 is CASSQVMAPYGYTF. CDR3 DNA: TGCGCCAGCAGCCAAGTGATGGCGCCCTATGGCTACACCTTC.

The rearrangement uses TRBV4-2 and TRBJ2-7, with D possibly TRBD2 on 7 matching bases. V was pared by 4 bases and J by 4 bases, with 32 bases between. CDR1 and CDR2 (germline): LGHNA, YNFKEQ. CDR3 length: 20 residues. The CDR3 is CASSRDPLGGGAVSQYEQYF. The CDR3 coding sequence is TGTGCCAGCAGCCGCGACCCTTTAGGGGGGGGCGCCGTAAGCCAGTACGAGCAGTACTTC.

For the CDR3, the DNA is TGTGCCAGCACCCCCGGGCAGGGGAATGAGCAGTTCTTC. This codes for CASTPGQGNEQFF. This chain uses TRBV2 with TRBJ2-1; possibly TRBD1 for D (6 bases). V was shortened by 7 bases and J by 7 bases, with 14 bases between the two germline ends. The germline V gene encodes CDR1 SNHLY and CDR2 FYNNEI. This CDR3 is built from 13 residues. The full variable domain, its missing parts supplied by reference TRBV2 and TRBJ2-1, is EPEVTQTPSHQVTQMGQEVILRCVPISNHLYFYWYRQILGQKVEFLVSFYNNEISEKSEIFDDQFSVERPDGSNFTLKIRSTKLEDSAMYFCASTPGQGNEQFFGPGTRLTVL.

The rearrangement joins TRBV5-6 to TRBJ2-3; maybe TRBD1 (5 bases). Looked up from germline, CDR1 is SGHDT and CDR2 is YYEEEE. The CDR3 sequence is 15 residues long. V was pared by 3 bases and J by 2 bases, with 13 bases between. This CDR3 is CASSWGPPVTDTQYF. As DNA, the CDR3 is TGTGCCAGCAGCTGGGGCCCTCCCGTCACAGATACGCAGTATTTT. The full variable domain, completed using reference TRBV5-6 and TRBJ2-3, is DAGVTQSPTHLIKTRGQQVTLRCSPKSGHDTVSWYQQALGQGPQFIFQYYEEEERQRGNFPDRFSGHQFPNYSSELNVNALLLGDSALYLCASSWGPPVTDTQYFGPGTRLTVL.

At least ten counts were recorded for this clonotype. This chain uses TRBV10-3 with TRBJ2-3; 8 nucleotides line up with TRBD2. The CDR3 is 14 amino acids. Germline V CDR1 and CDR2: ENHRY, SYGVKD. J lost 2 bases, V lost 4 bases, and 2 bases had no gene match. CDR3 nucleotides: TGTGCCATCAGTGGTAGCGGGGACACAGATACGCAGTATTTT. The encoded protein is CAISGSGDTDTQYF.